Listed below are T cell receptor beta chains from one sample, sequenced in a study of T cells in Graves' hyperthyroidism and ophthalmopathy. MiXCR, run by TCRdb on the multiplex PCR reads, gives a single entry per CDR3 protein. The table includes about 530,000 distinct CDR3 sequences, about 15% detected once. The sample taken for sequencing was blood. These TCRs come from a woman in her late teens or twenties with Graves' ophthalmopathy. Each CDR3 is given with its conserved first and last residue. The order of the fields is J gene, V gene, D gene, clone size, CDR3 protein, CDR3 DNA. The D gene is left open where the match is weak. A clone size is listed for some rows: how often the clone was seen (once, few, many), or a class if it is expanded.

>TRBJ2-1|TRBV9|TRBD2|few
CASSVGTSGGVMHEQFF
TGTGCCAGCAGCGTAGGGACTAGCGGGGGGGTAATGCATGAGCAGTTCTTC
>TRBJ2-7|TRBV3-1|.|many
CASSQGTGYEQYF
TGTGCCAGCAGCCAGGGGACGGGGTACGAGCAGTACTTC
>TRBJ1-1|TRBV2|.|.
CASSLTGPAVPFF
TGTGCCAGCAGTCTGACGGGGCCAGCCGTCCCTTTCTTT
>TRBJ1-1|TRBV7-3|TRBD1|few
CARRKETGANTEAFF
TGTGCCAGACGAAAAGAGACAGGGGCGAACACTGAAGCTTTCTTT
>TRBJ2-7|TRBV11-2|.|many
CASTFVFRGFYEQYF
TGTGCCAGCACCTTTGTCTTCAGGGGTTTCTACGAGCAGTACTTC
>TRBJ2-1|TRBV19|.|.
CASSITGAQSEQFF
TGTGCCAGTAGTATTACGGGGGCCCAATCTGAGCAGTTCTTC
>TRBJ1-5|TRBV30|.|.
CAWSTPGASYQPQHF
TGTGCCTGGAGTACCCCAGGGGCTTCTTATCAGCCCCAGCATTTT
>TRBJ2-7|TRBV6-6|.|many
CASSYPPPGQGEQYF
TGTGCCAGCAGTTACCCGCCCCCGGGACAAGGCGAGCAGTACTTC
>TRBJ1-4|TRBV18|.|many
CASSADRLAEKLFF
TGTGCCAGCTCAGCAGACAGGTTGGCGGAAAAACTGTTTTTT
>TRBJ2-7|TRBV11-1|TRBD2|many
CASSYRLAGDHEQYF
TGTGCCAGCAGCTACAGACTAGCGGGAGACCACGAGCAGTACTTC
>TRBJ2-3|TRBV20-1|.|.
CSARVWGGGAIGDTQYF
TGCAGTGCTAGAGTTTGGGGTGGGGGGGCCATTGGAGATACGCAGTATTTT
>TRBJ2-7|TRBV11-2|TRBD1|many
CASSFSTGTGVHEQYF
TGTGCCAGCAGCTTCTCGACCGGGACAGGGGTACACGAGCAGTACTTC
>TRBJ2-1|TRBV4-1|.|.
CASSQDLQTGSYNEQFF
TGCGCCAGCAGCCAAGATCTTCAGACCGGCTCCTACAATGAGCAGTTCTTC
>TRBJ2-3|TRBV20-1|TRBD2|many
CSAQTSGSTDTQYF
TGCAGTGCCCAGACTAGCGGGAGCACAGATACGCAGTATTTT
>TRBJ2-1|TRBV29-1|.|many
CSVEIGQTLNYNEQFF
TGCAGCGTTGAAATTGGACAGACTCTTAACTACAATGAGCAGTTCTTC
>TRBJ2-1|TRBV20-1|TRBD2|once
CSARDPGASGSGEQFF
TGCAGTGCTAGAGATCCGGGGGCTAGCGGGAGTGGTGAGCAGTTCTTC